This T cell receptor (beta chain) was recorded in a study of shared clonotypes between healthy human individuals. Sequencing was performed with immunoSEQ multiplex PCR; in TCRdb, only in-frame clones are kept and a portion is missing. The repertoire consists of about 1.5 million clones, with 95% to 99% occurring once and the leading ten covering less than 0.55%. Per germline, CDR1 SGHAT and CDR2 FQNNGV. Trimming took 5 bases from V and 0 from J, leaving 11 bases between them. This CDR3 has 15 amino acids. The chain is built from TRBV11-2 and TRBJ2-1, with a weak D call TRBD1 (5 bases). The TCR sequence derives from a man aged 25-40 years in good health. The sequencing input was naive CD4+ T cells sorted from blood. This sample's subset: CD45RA+ positively selected. The CDR3 reads CASSGAVGSYNEQFF. DNA of the CDR3: TGTGCCAGCAGCGGGGCGGTGGGCTCCTACAATGAGCAGTTCTTC.